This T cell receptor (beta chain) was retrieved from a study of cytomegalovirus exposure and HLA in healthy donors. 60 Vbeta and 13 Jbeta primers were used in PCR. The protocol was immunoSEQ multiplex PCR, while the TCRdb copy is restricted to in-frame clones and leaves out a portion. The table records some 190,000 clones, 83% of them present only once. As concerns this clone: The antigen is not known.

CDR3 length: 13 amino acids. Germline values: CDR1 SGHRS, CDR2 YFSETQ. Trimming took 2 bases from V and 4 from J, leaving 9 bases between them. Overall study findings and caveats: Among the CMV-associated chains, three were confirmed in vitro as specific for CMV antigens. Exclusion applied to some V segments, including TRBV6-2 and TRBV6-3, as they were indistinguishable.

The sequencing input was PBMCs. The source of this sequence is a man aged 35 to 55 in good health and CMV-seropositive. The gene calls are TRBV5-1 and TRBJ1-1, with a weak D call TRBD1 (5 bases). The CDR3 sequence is CASSFSRATEAFF. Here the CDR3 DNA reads TGCGCCAGCAGCTTCTCCAGGGCCACTGAAGCTTTCTTT. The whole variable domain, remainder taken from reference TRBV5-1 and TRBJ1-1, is KAGVTQTPRYLIKTRGQQVTLSCSPISGHRSVSWYQQTPGQGLQFLFEYFSETQRNKGNFPGRFSGRQFSNSRSEMNVSTLELGDSALYLCASSFSRATEAFFGQGTRLTVV.